Following are 28 T cell receptor beta chains from one sample sequenced in a study of early stage breast cancer tumors. Data came from immunoSEQ multiplex PCR; TCRdb stores just in-frame clones and leaves some out. The table shows some 24,000 clones, with about 70% occurring only once. Input material: breast tumor tissue. Receptor source: a person in their 60s with breast cancer.

This clone was seen just once. This rearrangement joins TRBV6-1 to TRBJ1-1; possible D gene TRBD1, 5 bases. CDR3 length: 13 amino acids. The V gene lost 2 bases and the J gene lost 4 bases, with 8 bases spanning the gap. The V gene's germline CDR1 is MNHNS and CDR2 SASEGT. CDR3 in amino acids: CASSEMQGTEAFF. For the CDR3, the DNA is TGTGCCAGCAGTGAAATGCAGGGCACTGAAGCTTTCTTT.

The chain is built from TRBV29-1 and TRBJ2-1, with D tentatively TRBD2 (6 bases). Trimming removed 7 bases at V and 0 bases at J, with 16 bases between. CDR1 is SQVTM and CDR2 is ANQGSEA in the germline V gene. This CDR3 region has 15 residues. CDR3 sequence reads: CSAPRGASSYNEQFF. The CDR3 DNA reads as TGCAGCGCCCCCCGCGGGGCTAGCTCCTACAATGAGCAGTTCTTC.

This clone came up once. The chain has TRBV29-1 and TRBJ2-1; maybe TRBD2 (6 bases). V was cut by 1 base and J by 0 bases, with 10 bases left in between. The CDR3 covers 15 residues. Germline CDR1 reads SQVTM; CDR2 reads ANQGSEA. CDR3 coding DNA: TGCAGCGTTGAAGGACGGGGGAGCTCCTACAATGAGCAGTTCTTC. Translated, it gives CSVEGRGSSYNEQFF.

This clone appeared once. The chain couples TRBV27 to TRBJ2-4; 8 bases line up with TRBD1. This CDR3 has 15 amino acids. Per germline, CDR1 MNHEY and CDR2 SMNVEV (reference sequence). V trimming: 5 bases; J trimming: 8 bases; junction bases outside the gene matches: 11. CDR3 sequence (DNA): TGTGCCAGCAGTGTCAGGGGGCCCGCAACGGACATTCAGTACTTC. This sequence encodes CASSVRGPATDIQYF.

The chain is built from TRBV2 and TRBJ2-1, with 8 bases matching TRBD2. CDR1 is SNHLY, CDR2 FYNNEI, per germline. This CDR3 has 15 amino acids. V lost 7 bases to trimming and J lost 7 bases; unmatched junction nucleotides: 12. CDR3 coding DNA: TGTGCCAGCACCCCTGTGGGACTAGAGTCGAATGAGCAGTTCTTC. Encoded protein: CASTPVGLESNEQFF.

This sequence joins TRBV6-6 and TRBJ2-5; the match to TRBD1 covers 9 bases. The ends lost 4 bases at V and 0 bases at J; junction bases unmatched: 6. This CDR3 region has 16 residues. CDR1 MNHNY and CDR2 SVGAGI come from the germline V gene (reference sequence). Here the CDR3 DNA reads TGTGCCAGCAGTTTCGGGGGACAGGGAAACCAAGAGACCCAGTACTTC. Protein: CASSFGGQGNQETQYF.

This chain connects TRBV2 to TRBJ2-1, with 9 bases aligning to TRBD1. The V gene end was trimmed by 7 bases and the J gene end by 2 bases; junction bases not matched to a gene: 9. There are 16 residues in the CDR3. The germline V gene has CDR1 SNHLY and CDR2 FYNNEI. In nucleotides, the CDR3 is TGTGCCAGCACCTTTATAACAGGGGGCCCCTACAATGAGCAGTTCTTC. It specifies CASTFITGGPYNEQFF.

The chain has TRBV7-2 and TRBJ2-7; D gene unclear. Germline values: CDR1 SGHTA, CDR2 FQGNSA. Trimming stripped 5 bases from V and 3 bases from J, with 17 bases between. The CDR3 consists of 15 residues. The CDR3 nucleotides are TGTGCCAGCAGCCCAGGATTCTCCCGGCACTACGAGCAGTACTTC. This codes for CASSPGFSRHYEQYF.

The chain combines TRBV4-3 with TRBJ2-2, with 10 bases aligning to TRBD1. Germline CDR1 reads LGHNA; CDR2 reads YSLEER. V dropped 4 bases and J dropped 8; count of bases not matched to a gene: 10. The CDR3 consists of 16 residues. The CDR3: CASSRVTGGAAGELFF. The DNA of the CDR3 is TGCGCCAGCAGCCGGGTGACAGGGGGCGCGGCGGGGGAGCTGTTTTTT.

V and J are TRBV6-1 and TRBJ2-2; maybe TRBD1 (5 bases). Germline assignment: CDR1 MNHNS and CDR2 SASEGT. This CDR3 has 16 residues. V was shortened by 1 base and J by 0 bases, with 9 bases between the two germline ends. CDR3 bases: TGTGCCAGCAGTGAAGTAGACAGAGCGAACACCGGGGAGCTGTTTTTT. Protein: CASSEVDRANTGELFF.

The V and J genes are TRBV5-4 and TRBJ2-2, with unresolved D. The V gene lost 2 bases and the J gene lost 4 bases, with 15 bases spanning the gap. Germline CDR1 and CDR2: SGHNT and YYREEE (reference sequence). This CDR3 is built from 16 residues. CDR3 in amino acids: CASSFLTLPGTGELFF. Written as DNA, the CDR3 is TGTGCCAGCAGCTTTTTAACCTTACCAGGCACCGGGGAGCTGTTTTTT.

For this clone: The junction departs from the called germline gene at one end, perhaps through a read error. The rearrangement links TRBV7-7 to TRBJ2-2; TRBD2 agrees at 7 bases. CDR1 and CDR2 (germline): SSHAT, FNYEAQ (reference sequence). CDR3 size: 15 residues. CDR3 residues: CASSPRGVDSGELFF. The CDR3 region has the DNA TGTGCTAGCAGCCCCCGGGGGGTGGACTCCGGGGAGCTGTTTTTT.

The DNA of the CDR3 is TGTGCCACCAGCAGAGATCTGTCGGTTGCAACTAATGAAAAACTGTTTTTT. This codes for CATSRDLSVATNEKLFF. The chain is built from TRBV15 and TRBJ1-4; D is uncertain. Per germline, CDR1 LNHNV and CDR2 YYDKDF (reference sequence). V was clipped by 0 bases and J by 0 bases, with 11 bases between them. The CDR3 is 17 amino acids.

The chain's CDR3 is CASSVVGDTQYF. The CDR3 DNA reads TGTGCCAGCAGCGTAGTGGGCGATACGCAGTATTTT. The chain recombines TRBV9 with TRBJ2-3, with D unclear. The CDR3 sequence is 12 residues long. The germline V gene has CDR1 SGDLS and CDR2 YYNGEE. The V gene lost 0 bases and the J gene lost 6 bases, with 5 bases spanning the gap. The full variable domain, rest sourced from reference TRBV9 and TRBJ2-3, is DSGVTQTPKHLITATGQRVTLRCSPRSGDLSVYWYQQSLDQGLQFLIQYYNGEERAKGNILERFSAQQFPDLHSELNLSSLELGDSALYFCASSVVGDTQYFGPGTRLTVL.

The rearrangement uses TRBV5-4 and TRBJ2-7; 7 nucleotides match TRBD1. Trimming removed 4 bases from V and 4 bases from J; junction bases left unmatched: 5. Germline loops: CDR1 SGHNT, CDR2 YYREEE (reference sequence). This CDR3 spans 13 amino acids. The DNA of the CDR3 is TGTGCCAGCAGCACGGGGACAGCGTACGAGCAGTACTTC. Translation gives CASSTGTAYEQYF.

This chain connects TRBV7-9 to TRBJ1-1, with TRBD1 matching over 8 bases. The V gene's germline CDR1 is SEHNR and CDR2 FQNEAQ (reference sequence). Losses at the gene ends were 5 bases for V and 1 base for J; bases not matched to a gene: 9. This CDR3 spans 16 amino acids. The CDR3 DNA reads TGTGCCAGCAGCCTTGGGGCCGGGACAGGGAACACTGAAGCTTTCTTT. Protein product: CASSLGAGTGNTEAFF.

This clone was observed once. This chain links TRBV18 with TRBJ1-5; 7 positions agree with TRBD1. The V and J ends lost 4 bases and 7 bases, in that order; junction bases with no gene match: 4. Per germline, CDR1 KGHSH and CDR2 LQKENI. The CDR3 has 13 amino acids. The CDR3 nucleotides are TGTGCCAGCTCACAAGACAGGGACCAGCCCCAGCATTTT. Amino acid sequence: CASSQDRDQPQHF.

The chain is built from TRBV18 and TRBJ1-2; TRBD1 matches at 7 bases. The CDR3 sequence is 13 residues long. Germline V gene data show CDR1 as KGHSH and CDR2 as LQKENI. The junction had 0 bases not matched to a gene; V was cut back by 3 bases and J by 2 bases. CDR3 protein: CASSPDRNYGYTF. In DNA form, the CDR3 reads TGTGCCAGCTCACCGGACAGGAACTATGGCTACACCTTC.

V and J are TRBV5-1 and TRBJ2-7; a weak D match, TRBD1 (6 bases). This CDR3 spans 13 amino acids. The V end lost 4 bases, the J end lost 1 base, and 9 bases lay between the germline ends. Germline values: CDR1 SGHRS, CDR2 YFSETQ. CDR3 coding DNA: TGCGCCAGCAGCCCCCAGGGGTCCTACGAGCAGTACTTC. This encodes CASSPQGSYEQYF.

This chain's CDR3 is CASSTLGTAVNQPQHF. CDR3 DNA: TGTGCCAGTAGTACGTTAGGGACAGCCGTCAATCAGCCCCAGCATTTT. The gene calls are TRBV19 and TRBJ1-5; TRBD1 agrees at 7 bases. Per germline, CDR1 LNHDA and CDR2 SQIVND (reference sequence). CDR3 length: 16 amino acids. V lost 4 bases and J lost 3; bases outside the gene matches: 9.

The CDR3 bases are TGTGCCAGCCCCTCCCAGGGGAGCCTTACGACCGGGGAGCTGTTTTTT. It translates to CASPSQGSLTTGELFF. The gene calls are TRBV7-8 and TRBJ2-2, with a weak D call TRBD1 (6 bases). Trimming took 8 bases from V and 5 from J, leaving 21 bases between them. This CDR3 is 16 amino acids long. CDR1 and CDR2 from the germline V gene are SGHVS and FQNEAQ.

This clone was counted a single time. The rearrangement links TRBV7-9 to TRBJ2-1; D is perhaps TRBD2 (5 bases). Trimming removed 1 base at V and 5 bases at J, with 12 bases between. CDR1 is SEHNR, CDR2 FQNEAQ, per germline (reference sequence). CDR3 length equals 15 residues. The chain's CDR3 is CASSLVAGDNNEQFF. The CDR3 DNA follows: TGTGCCAGCAGCTTAGTGGCCGGGGATAACAATGAGCAGTTCTTC.

V and J are TRBV11-2 and TRBJ2-5, with D possibly being TRBD1 (5 bases). This CDR3 region has 14 residues. V lost 5 bases, J lost 2 bases, and 12 bases lay in between. The V gene's germline CDR1 is SGHAT and CDR2 FQNNGV. The CDR3 region has the DNA TGTGCCAGCAGCACACCAGGGTTTCAAGAGACCCAGTACTTC. This gives the protein CASSTPGFQETQYF.

This clone was seen more than once but under ten times. The J gene is TRBJ2-7, the V gene TRBV6-1; TRBD1 matches 10 bases. With V trimmed by 6 bases and J by 3 bases, 5 bases remained unmatched. The length of the CDR3 is 14 residues. The germline V gene has CDR1 MNHNS and CDR2 SASEGT. The CDR3 region has the DNA TGTGCCAGCAGGGGGGACAGGGGTTACTACGAGCAGTACTTC. Its translation is CASRGDRGYYEQYF.

V gene TRBV5-6 combines with J gene TRBJ1-1, with D possibly being TRBD1 (5 bases). The germline V gene encodes CDR1 SGHDT and CDR2 YYEEEE. This CDR3 is 15 amino acids long. Trimming stripped 2 bases from V and 2 bases from J, with 13 bases between. CDR3 in DNA: TGTGCCAGCAGCTTCAGGGTTTTGGGAAACACTGAAGCTTTCTTT. This gives the protein CASSFRVLGNTEAFF. Full variable domain (rest looked up from reference TRBV5-6 and TRBJ1-1): DAGVTQSPTHLIKTRGQQVTLRCSPKSGHDTVSWYQQALGQGPQFIFQYYEEEERQRGNFPDRFSGHQFPNYSSELNVNALLLGDSALYLCASSFRVLGNTEAFFGQGTRLTVV.

The genes are TRBV9 and TRBJ1-3; D is ambiguous. Germline V CDR1 and CDR2: SGDLS, YYNGEE. V was trimmed by 1 base and J by 4 bases, leaving 9 bases between them. This CDR3 comprises 14 residues. Written as DNA, the CDR3 is TGTGCCAGCAGCGTAAGGAGTGACGGAAACACCATATATTTT. It translates to CASSVRSDGNTIYF.

The chain employs TRBV7-6 and TRBJ2-2, with a weak D call TRBD2 (6 bases). In germline, CDR1 is SGHVS, CDR2 FNYEAQ. Trimming pared 4 bases from V and 0 bases from J, leaving 15 bases between. This CDR3 contains 17 residues. The CDR3 reads CASSSLPSAANTGELFF. For the CDR3, the DNA is TGTGCCAGCAGCTCCCTTCCTAGCGCCGCGAACACCGGGGAGCTGTTTTTT.

The chain couples TRBV5-1 to TRBJ2-1; 9 bases line up with TRBD2. The junction had 7 bases not matched to a gene; V was cut back by 0 bases and J by 12 bases. CDR3 length: 14 amino acids. Germline CDR1 is SGHRS and CDR2 is YFSETQ. The CDR3 DNA reads as TGCGCCAGCAGCTTGGAACTAGCGGGTGGAAGGCAGTTCTTC. It is translated as CASSLELAGGRQFF.